Listed here is a single T cell receptor (beta chain). Antigen unknown. The method was immunoSEQ multiplex PCR; TCRdb's version includes in-frame clones alone and lacks a portion of them. The sample includes tens of thousands of clones, approximately 81% of them seen just once. Prior to sequencing, the ViraFEST assay stimulated PBMC with viral peptide pools, which expanded the antigen-specific CD4+ T cells. Isolating CD4+ T cells followed 9 to 11 days of culture. The study found no prior SARS-CoV-2 infection in the vaccine recipients, who tested negative for nucleocapsid antibodies. It was with about 10 IU/ml IL-2 and around 10 ug/ml peptides that a few million PBMC per well were cultured. This sample was included in a study of vaccination effects on CD4 cells after COVID-19. Germline V gene lookup returns CDR1 KGHDR and CDR2 SFDVKD. This CDR3 contains 16 residues. The V gene end was trimmed by 2 bases and the J gene end by 4 bases; junction bases not matched to a gene: 4.

The receptor comes from a human donor who received a COVID-19 vaccine. The sequencing used CD4+ T cells from PBMCs cultured with HCoV-NL63 spike peptides, collected before COVID-19 vaccination. V gene TRBV24-1 combines with J gene TRBJ2-2; 9 bases align to TRBD1. In DNA form, the CDR3 reads TGTGCCACCAGTGATTCCGGGACAGGGTCCACCGGGGAGCTGTTTTTT. This gives the protein CATSDSGTGSTGELFF.